Here is one TCR beta chain with its context. Original processing methods: The assay estimated nucleated cells by amplifying reference gene primers. Profiling relied on immunoSEQ multiplex PCR, and the TCRdb table lists in-frame clones only, not all of them. V and J calls and clone size follow that table, whereas D and trimming were derived from the DNA. The sample yields 100,000 to 150,000 clones, about nine tenths seen once. These data are taken from a study of blood T cell repertoires in COVID-19. On the study more broadly: PBMCs, B-cell-depleted T cells, or T cells were the source of the cDNA or gDNA that made up the material.

The CDR3 has 14 amino acids. J was trimmed by 14 bases and V by 3 bases; bases with no gene match: 16. Per the germline V gene, CDR1 is GTSNPN and CDR2 is SVGIG (reference sequence). The TCR was taken from a woman in her 70s with acute or convalescent COVID-19. V is TRBV30 and J is TRBJ2-1; TRBD2 aligns across 7 bases. Specimen: peripheral blood. Here the CDR3 reads CAWSGLATRGLKFF. In nucleotides, the CDR3 is TGTGCCTGGAGCGGCCTCGCGACCCGGGGACTAAAGTTCTTC.